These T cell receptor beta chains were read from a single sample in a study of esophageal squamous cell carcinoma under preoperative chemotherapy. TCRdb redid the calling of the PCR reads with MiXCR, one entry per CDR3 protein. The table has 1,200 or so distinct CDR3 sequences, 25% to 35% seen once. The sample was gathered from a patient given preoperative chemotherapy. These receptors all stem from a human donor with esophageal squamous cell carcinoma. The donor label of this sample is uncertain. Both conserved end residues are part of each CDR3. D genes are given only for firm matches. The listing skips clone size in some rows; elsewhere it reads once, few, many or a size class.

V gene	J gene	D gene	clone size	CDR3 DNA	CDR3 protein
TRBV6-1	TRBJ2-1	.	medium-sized	TGTGCCAGCAGTGAAGTGCCTGTGGATGAGCAGTTCTTC	CASSEVPVDEQFF
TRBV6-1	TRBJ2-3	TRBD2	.	TGTGCCAGCAGGAAGGGACTAGCGGGGGGAGATACGCAGTATTTT	CASRKGLAGGDTQYF
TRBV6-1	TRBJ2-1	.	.	TGTGCCAGCAGTAGGGGGGGGAGCTCCTACAATGAGCAGTTCTTC	CASSRGGSSYNEQFF
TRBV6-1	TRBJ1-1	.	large	TGTGCCAGCAGTGATGGGAGAGGCACTGAAGCTTTCTTT	CASSDGRGTEAFF
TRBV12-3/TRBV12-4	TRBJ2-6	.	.	TGTGCCAGCAAAGGACGGTTCTCTGGGGCCAACGTCCTGACTTTC	CASKGRFSGANVLTF
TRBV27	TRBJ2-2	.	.	TGTGCCAGCACCCTGGGGCCCAGAGGTACCGGGGAGCTGTTTTTT	CASTLGPRGTGELFF
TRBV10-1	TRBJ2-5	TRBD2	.	TGCGCCAGCAGTGAGGGCTACTCTAGCGGGAAGAATGAGCAGTTGTTC	CASSEGYSSGKNEQLF
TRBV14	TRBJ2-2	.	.	TGTGCCAGCAGCCAGTCGGGACACCCCACCGGGGAGCTGTTTTTT	CASSQSGHPTGELFF
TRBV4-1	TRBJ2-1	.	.	TGCGCCAGCAGCCAAGACTTTTACAATGAGGAGTTCTTC	CASSQDFYNEEFF
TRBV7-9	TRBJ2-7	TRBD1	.	TGTGCCAGCAGCCGGACAGGGCCTTGGGGGAATGGGCAGTACTTC	CASSRTGPWGNGQYF
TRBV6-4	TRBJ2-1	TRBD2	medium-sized	TGTGCCAGCAGTGACTCGAGCGGGGGGGCCTACAATGAGCAGTTCTTC	CASSDSSGGAYNEQFF
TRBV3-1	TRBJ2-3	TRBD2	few	TGTGCCAGCAGCCCGTCGGGCGGGAGGAGGGGTCGGTTCTTC	CASSPSGGRRGRFF
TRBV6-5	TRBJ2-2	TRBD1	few	TGTGCCAGCAGTTACTCAGGACAGGGAACCGGGGAGCTGTTTTTT	CASSYSGQGTGELFF
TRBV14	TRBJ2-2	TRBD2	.	TGTGCCAGCACCCGGGACGAGCGGGAGATTTTCACCGGGGAGCTGTTTTTT	CASTRDEREIFTGELFF
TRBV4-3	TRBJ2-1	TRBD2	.	TGCGCCAGCAGCCAAGATCCAAGCGGGAGCTCCTACAATGAGCAGTTCTTC	CASSQDPSGSSYNEQFF
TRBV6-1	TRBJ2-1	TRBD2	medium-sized	TGTGCCAGCAGTCCCCTGGGTAGCGGGAGGGGTAGCTCCTACAATGAGCAGTTCTTC	CASSPLGSGRGSSYNEQFF
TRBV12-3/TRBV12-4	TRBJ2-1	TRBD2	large	TGTGCCAGCAGTGCTCCTTCGGGACTAGCCCCGCCGGGGCGAGAGACCCAGTTCTTC	CASSAPSGLAPPGRETQFF
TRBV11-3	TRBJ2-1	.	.	TGTGCCAGCAGGTTAGGCGGCCGACACTACAATGAGCAGTTCTTC	CASRLGGRHYNEQFF
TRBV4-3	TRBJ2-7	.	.	TGCGCCAGCAGCCTCGACGATGTTACAGGGCCCTACGAGCAGTACTTC	CASSLDDVTGPYEQYF
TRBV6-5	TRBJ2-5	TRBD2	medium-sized	TGTGCCAGCAGTTACCAGAGCGGGAGGGCCGCTGAGCAGTACTTC	CASSYQSGRAAEQYF
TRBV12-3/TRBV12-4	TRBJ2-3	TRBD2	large	TGTGCCAGCACCCGGTTTCCGGGAGGAGGCACAGATACGCAGTATTTT	CASTRFPGGGTDTQYF
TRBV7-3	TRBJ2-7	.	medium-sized	TGTGCCAGCAGCTTGGATGAGACCTCCTACAATGAGCAGTACTTC	CASSLDETSYNEQYF
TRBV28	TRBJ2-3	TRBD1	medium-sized	TGTGCCAGCAGTCGTAGGACAGGGACGGCAGATACGCAGTATTTT	CASSRRTGTADTQYF
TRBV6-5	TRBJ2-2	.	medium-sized	TGTGCCAGCAGTTATGAACTTATGGGGGAGCTGTTTTTT	CASSYELMGELFF
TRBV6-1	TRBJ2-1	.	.	TGTGCCAGCGGTCAGGGAGCTAATCACAATGAGCAGTTCTTC	CASGQGANHNEQFF
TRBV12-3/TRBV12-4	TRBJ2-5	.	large	TGTGCCAGTTCCGCCGCGCGGTACGCGCAAGAGACCCAGTACTTC	CASSAARYAQETQYF
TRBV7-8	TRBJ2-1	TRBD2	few	TGTGCCAGCAGCCCCGGACTAGCAAGCAATGAGCAGTTCTTC	CASSPGLASNEQFF
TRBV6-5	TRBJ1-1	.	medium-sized	TGTGCCAGCAGTTACGGGACACAGTACGCTGAAGCTTTCTTT	CASSYGTQYAEAFF
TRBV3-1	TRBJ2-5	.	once	TGTGCCAGCAGCGCCGTGGCAGGTCGGACCCAGTACTTC	CASSAVAGRTQYF
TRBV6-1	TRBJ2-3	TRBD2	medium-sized	TGTGCCAGCAGTGTTAGGCAGCGGGGCGGAGATACGCAGTATTTT	CASSVRQRGGDTQYF
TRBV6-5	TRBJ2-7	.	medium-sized	TGTGCCAGCAGTTACTCAGGGGATTCCTCCTACGAGCAGTACTTC	CASSYSGDSSYEQYF
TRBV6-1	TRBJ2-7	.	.	TGTGCCAGCAACCCCCCACACAGTGAGCAGTACTTC	CASNPPHSEQYF
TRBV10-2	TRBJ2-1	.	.	TGCGCGAGCAGACTGACTACCTACAATGAGCAGTTATTC	CASRLTTYNEQLF
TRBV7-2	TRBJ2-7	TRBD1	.	TGTGCCAGCAGCCTCGGGACAGGCCCGTTCTACGAGCAGTACTTC	CASSLGTGPFYEQYF
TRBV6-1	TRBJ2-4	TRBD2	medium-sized	TGTGCCAGCAGTGGACTAGCGGGACAAAGGAACATTCAGTACTTC	CASSGLAGQRNIQYF
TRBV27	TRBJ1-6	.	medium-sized	TGTGCCAGCAGTTGGCAGCCTAATTCACCCCTCCACTTT	CASSWQPNSPLHF
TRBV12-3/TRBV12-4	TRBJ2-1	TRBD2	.	TGTGCCAGCAGGTCTAGCGGGAGTGGAAGCAATGAGCAGTTCTTC	CASRSSGSGSNEQFF
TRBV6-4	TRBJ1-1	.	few	TGTGCCAGCAGTGACTCTACAGGGAGGTCTGAAGCTTTCTTT	CASSDSTGRSEAFF
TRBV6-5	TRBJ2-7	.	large	TGTGCCACCTCTAGGGTAGCGGATTACAATGAGCAGTACTTC	CATSRVADYNEQYF
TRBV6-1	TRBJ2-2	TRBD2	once	TGTGCCAGCATGCCGGGAGGGTTCGGCGGGGAGCTGTTTTTT	CASMPGGFGGELFF
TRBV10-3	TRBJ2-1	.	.	TGTGCCGGGCAGACAGATTCCTACAGTGAGCAGTTGTTC	CAGQTDSYSEQLF
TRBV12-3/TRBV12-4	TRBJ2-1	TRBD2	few	TGTGCCAGCAGTTTGACCGGACTAGCGGGAGAGGAGCAGTTCTTC	CASSLTGLAGEEQFF
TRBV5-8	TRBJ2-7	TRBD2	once	TGTGCCAGCAGCCTAGCGGGGAAACGCCACGAGCAGTACTTC	CASSLAGKRHEQYF
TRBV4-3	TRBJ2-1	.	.	TGCGCCAGCAGCCAAGAGGGTTGGGCGGGAAATGAGCAGTTCTTC	CASSQEGWAGNEQFF
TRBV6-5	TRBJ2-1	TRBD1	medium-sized	TGTGCCAGCAGTTACGTCGGACAGGGCAGCCAGTTCTTC	CASSYVGQGSQFF
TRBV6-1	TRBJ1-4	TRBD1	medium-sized	TGTGCCAGCAGTGAAGCCCCGGGACAGGGGGGTGAAAAACTGTTTTTT	CASSEAPGQGGEKLFF
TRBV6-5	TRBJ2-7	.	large	TGTGCCAGCACCCAAGGACAACCCTACGAGCAGTACTTC	CASTQGQPYEQYF
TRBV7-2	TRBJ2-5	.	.	TGTGCCAGCAGCTTAGGATACCGGAATGGAGAGACCCAGTACTTC	CASSLGYRNGETQYF
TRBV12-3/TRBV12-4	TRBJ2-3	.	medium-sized	TGTGCCAGCAGTCCAGTTACAGATACGCAGTATTTT	CASSPVTDTQYF
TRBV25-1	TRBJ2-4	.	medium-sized	TGTGCCAGCAGTGAACCCGTCGGGGACAAAAACATTCAGTACTTC	CASSEPVGDKNIQYF
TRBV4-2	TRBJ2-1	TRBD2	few	TGTGCCAGCAGCCAAGGGACTAGCGGGAGCTACAATGAGCAGTTCTTC	CASSQGTSGSYNEQFF